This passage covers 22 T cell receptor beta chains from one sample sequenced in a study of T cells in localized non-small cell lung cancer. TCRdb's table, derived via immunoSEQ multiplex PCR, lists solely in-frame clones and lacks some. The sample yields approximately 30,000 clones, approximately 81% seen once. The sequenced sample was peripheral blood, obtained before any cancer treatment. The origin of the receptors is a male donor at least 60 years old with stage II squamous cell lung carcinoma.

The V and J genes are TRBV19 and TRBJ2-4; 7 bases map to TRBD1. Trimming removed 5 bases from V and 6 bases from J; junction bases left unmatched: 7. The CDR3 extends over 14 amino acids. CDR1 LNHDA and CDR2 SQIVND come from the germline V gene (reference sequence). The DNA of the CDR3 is TGTGCCAGTAGTTTACCCCGGGACAGAAACATTCAGTACTTC. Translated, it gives CASSLPRDRNIQYF.

In DNA form, the CDR3 reads TGTGCCAGCATCCAGCGGGAGGCAACTGAGCAGTTCTTC. Amino acids: CASIQREATEQFF. This sequence joins TRBV2 and TRBJ2-1; 9 bases match TRBD2. The CDR3 sequence is 13 residues long. The ends lost 7 bases at V and 9 bases at J; junction bases unmatched: 7. The germline gives CDR1 SNHLY, CDR2 FYNNEI.

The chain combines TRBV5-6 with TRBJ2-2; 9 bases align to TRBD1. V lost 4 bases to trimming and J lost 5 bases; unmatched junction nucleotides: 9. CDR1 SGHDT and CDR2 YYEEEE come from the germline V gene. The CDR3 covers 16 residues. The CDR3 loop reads CASSNRDRERTGELFF. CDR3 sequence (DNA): TGTGCCAGCAGCAATCGGGACAGGGAAAGAACCGGGGAGCTGTTTTTT. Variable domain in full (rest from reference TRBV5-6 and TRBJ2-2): DAGVTQSPTHLIKTRGQQVTLRCSPKSGHDTVSWYQQALGQGPQFIFQYYEEEERQRGNFPDRFSGHQFPNYSSELNVNALLLGDSALYLCASSNRDRERTGELFFGEGSRLTVL.

CDR3 sequence: CASTRPTQNEKLFF. For the CDR3, the DNA is TGTGCCAGTACTCGGCCGACGCAGAATGAAAAACTGTTTTTT. The chain combines TRBV19 with TRBJ1-4; D is unresolved. The germline V gene encodes CDR1 LNHDA and CDR2 SQIVND (reference sequence). The CDR3 covers 14 residues. Between the trimmed V and J ends, which lost 7 bases and 5 bases, there was a span of 14 bases.

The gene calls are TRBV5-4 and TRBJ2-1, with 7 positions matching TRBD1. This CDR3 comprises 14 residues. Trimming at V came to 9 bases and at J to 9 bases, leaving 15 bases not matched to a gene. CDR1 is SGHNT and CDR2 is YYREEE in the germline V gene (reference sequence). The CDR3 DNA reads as TGTGCCAACTCGAGGGACAGAAAAAGCGTTGAGCAGTTCTTC. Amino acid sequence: CANSRDRKSVEQFF.

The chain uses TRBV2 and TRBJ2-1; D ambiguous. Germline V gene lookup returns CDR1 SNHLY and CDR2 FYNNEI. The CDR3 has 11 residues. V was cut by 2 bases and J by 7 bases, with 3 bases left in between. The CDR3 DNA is TGTGCCAGCAGTGAACCAAATGAGCAGTTCTTC. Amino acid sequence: CASSEPNEQFF.

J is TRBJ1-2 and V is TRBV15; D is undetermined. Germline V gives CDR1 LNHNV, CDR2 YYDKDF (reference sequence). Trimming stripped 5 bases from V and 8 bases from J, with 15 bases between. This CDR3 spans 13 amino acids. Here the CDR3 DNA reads TGTGCCACCAGCCGACCGGGCTTGGACGGCTACACCTTC. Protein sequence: CATSRPGLDGYTF. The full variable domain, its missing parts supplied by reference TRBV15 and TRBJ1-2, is DAMVIQNPRYQVTQFGKPVTLSCSQTLNHNVMYWYQQKSSQAPKLLFHYYDKDFNNEADTPDNFQSRRPNTSFCFLDIRSPGLGDTAMYLCATSRPGLDGYTFGSGTRLTVV.

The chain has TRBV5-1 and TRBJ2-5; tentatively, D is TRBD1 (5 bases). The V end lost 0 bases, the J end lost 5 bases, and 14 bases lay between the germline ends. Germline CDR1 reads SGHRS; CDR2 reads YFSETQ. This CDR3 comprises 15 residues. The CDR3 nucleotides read TGCGCCAGCAGCTTGGCCTCCAGGGTTGGGGAGACCCAGTACTTC. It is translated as CASSLASRVGETQYF. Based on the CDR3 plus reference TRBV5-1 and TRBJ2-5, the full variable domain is KAGVTQTPRYLIKTRGQQVTLSCSPISGHRSVSWYQQTPGQGLQFLFEYFSETQRNKGNFPGRFSGRQFSNSRSEMNVSTLELGDSALYLCASSLASRVGETQYFGPGTRLLVL.

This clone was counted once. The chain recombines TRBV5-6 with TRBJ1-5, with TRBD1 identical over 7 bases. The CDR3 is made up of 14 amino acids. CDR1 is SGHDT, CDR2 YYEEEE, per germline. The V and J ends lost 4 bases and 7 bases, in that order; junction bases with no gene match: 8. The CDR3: CASSARQGRQPQHF. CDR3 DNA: TGTGCCAGCAGCGCCAGACAGGGTAGGCAGCCCCAGCATTTT.

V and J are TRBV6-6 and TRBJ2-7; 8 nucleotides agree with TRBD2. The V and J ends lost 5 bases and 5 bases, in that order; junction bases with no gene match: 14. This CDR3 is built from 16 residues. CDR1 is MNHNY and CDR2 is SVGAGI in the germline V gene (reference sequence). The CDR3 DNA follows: TGTGCCAGCAGTACAATCGCGGGAGGAAACAGGAACGAGCAGTACTTC. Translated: CASSTIAGGNRNEQYF.

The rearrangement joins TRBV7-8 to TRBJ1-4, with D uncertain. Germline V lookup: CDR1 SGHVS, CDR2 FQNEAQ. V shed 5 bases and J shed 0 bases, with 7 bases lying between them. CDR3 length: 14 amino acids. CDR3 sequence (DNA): TGTGCCAGCAGCCGATATACAACTAATGAAAAACTGTTTTTT. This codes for CASSRYTTNEKLFF.

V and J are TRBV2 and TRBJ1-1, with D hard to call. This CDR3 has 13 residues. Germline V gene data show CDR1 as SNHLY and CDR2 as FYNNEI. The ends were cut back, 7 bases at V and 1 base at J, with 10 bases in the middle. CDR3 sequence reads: CASTASRNTEAFF. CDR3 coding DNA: TGTGCCAGCACCGCCTCTCGGAACACTGAAGCTTTCTTT.

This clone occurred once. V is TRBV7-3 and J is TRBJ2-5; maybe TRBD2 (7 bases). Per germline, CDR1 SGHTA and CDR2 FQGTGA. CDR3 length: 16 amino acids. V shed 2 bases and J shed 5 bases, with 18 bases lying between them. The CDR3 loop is CASSLEGGALLETQYF. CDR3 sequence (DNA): TGTGCCAGCAGCTTAGAAGGGGGGGCTCTTCTGGAGACCCAGTACTTC.

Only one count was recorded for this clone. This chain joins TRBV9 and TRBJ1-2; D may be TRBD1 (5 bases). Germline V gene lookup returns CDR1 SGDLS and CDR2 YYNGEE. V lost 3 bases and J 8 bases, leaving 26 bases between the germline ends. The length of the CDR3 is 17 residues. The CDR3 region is CASSAPAGGENGRGYTF. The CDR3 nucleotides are TGTGCCAGCAGCGCCCCAGCGGGGGGGGAAAATGGGAGGGGCTACACCTTC.

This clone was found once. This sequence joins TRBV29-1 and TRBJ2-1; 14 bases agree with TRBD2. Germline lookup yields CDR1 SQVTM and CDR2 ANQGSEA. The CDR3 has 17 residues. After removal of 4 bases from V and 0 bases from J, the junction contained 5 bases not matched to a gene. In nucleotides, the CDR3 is TGCAGCGTTGGCTGGGGGACTAGCGGGAGCTCCTACAATGAGCAGTTCTTC. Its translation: CSVGWGTSGSSYNEQFF.

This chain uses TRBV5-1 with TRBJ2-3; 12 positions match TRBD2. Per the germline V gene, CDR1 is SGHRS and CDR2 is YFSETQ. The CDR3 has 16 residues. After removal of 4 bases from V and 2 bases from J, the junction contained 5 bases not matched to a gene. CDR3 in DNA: TGCGCCAGCAGCCTAGGACTAGCGGGGACCACAGATACGCAGTATTTT. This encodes CASSLGLAGTTDTQYF. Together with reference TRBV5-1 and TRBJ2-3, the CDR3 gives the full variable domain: KAGVTQTPRYLIKTRGQQVTLSCSPISGHRSVSWYQQTPGQGLQFLFEYFSETQRNKGNFPGRFSGRQFSNSRSEMNVSTLELGDSALYLCASSLGLAGTTDTQYFGPGTRLTVL.

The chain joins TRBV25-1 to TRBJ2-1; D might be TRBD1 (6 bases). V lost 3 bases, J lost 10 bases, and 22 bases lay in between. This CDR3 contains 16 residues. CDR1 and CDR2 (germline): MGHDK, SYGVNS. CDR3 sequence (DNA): TGTGCCAGCAGTGACGGTGGCAGGGGCTTGACTTCGGAGCAGTTCTTC. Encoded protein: CASSDGGRGLTSEQFF.

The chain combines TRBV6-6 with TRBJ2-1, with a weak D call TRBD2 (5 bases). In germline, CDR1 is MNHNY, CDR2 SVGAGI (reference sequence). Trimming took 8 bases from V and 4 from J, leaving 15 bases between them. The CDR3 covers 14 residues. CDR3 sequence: CASGRDMGYNEQFF. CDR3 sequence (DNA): TGTGCCAGCGGGAGAGACATGGGGTACAATGAGCAGTTCTTC.

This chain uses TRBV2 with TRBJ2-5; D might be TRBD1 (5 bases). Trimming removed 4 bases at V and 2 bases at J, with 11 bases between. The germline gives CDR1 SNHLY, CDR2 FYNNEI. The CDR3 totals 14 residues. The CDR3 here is CASSGGGSQETQYF. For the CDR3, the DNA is TGTGCCAGCAGTGGGGGCGGTTCTCAAGAGACCCAGTACTTC.

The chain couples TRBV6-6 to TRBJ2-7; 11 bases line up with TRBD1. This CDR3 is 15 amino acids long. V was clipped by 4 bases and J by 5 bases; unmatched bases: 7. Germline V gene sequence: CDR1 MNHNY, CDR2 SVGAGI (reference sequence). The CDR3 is CASSSGQGATNEQYF. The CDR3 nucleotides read TGTGCCAGCAGTTCTGGACAGGGGGCGACTAACGAGCAGTACTTC.

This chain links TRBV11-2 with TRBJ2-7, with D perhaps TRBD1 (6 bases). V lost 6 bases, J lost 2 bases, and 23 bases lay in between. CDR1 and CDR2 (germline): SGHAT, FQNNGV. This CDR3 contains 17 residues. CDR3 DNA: TGTGCCAGCAGTCCCGGTGGGGGCTCAGGCTACGCCTACGAGCAGTACTTC. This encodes CASSPGGGSGYAYEQYF.

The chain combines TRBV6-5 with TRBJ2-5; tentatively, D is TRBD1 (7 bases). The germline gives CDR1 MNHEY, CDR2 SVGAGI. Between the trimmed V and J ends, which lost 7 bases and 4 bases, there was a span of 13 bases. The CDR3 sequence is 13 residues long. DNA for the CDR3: TGTGCCAGCAAAGGAGGGGGCCGAGAGACCCAGTACTTC. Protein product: CASKGGGRETQYF.